This TCR beta chain is from a study of CD8+ T cells in alopecia areata. The study, taken as a whole, reports: Scalp and blood retained many expanded lesional clones during tofacitinib. Links between baseline CD8+ expansion and response need larger treated cohorts.

This clone has just a few counts. Its antigen is undetermined. Treatment here: oral pan-JAK inhibitor, 5-10 mg twice daily. Both peripheral blood and punch biopsies of lesional scalp skin were obtained from patients who had alopecia areata. It was cDNA, reverse transcribed from extracted RNA, that served as the sequencing template. TCRdb keeps only in-frame clones here, not all; method: immunoSEQ multiplex PCR. Found here are 90,000 to 150,000 clones, around 56% of them singletons; the top ten hold roughly 0.5%. This sequence was found in a human donor with alopecia areata. The sequences come from CD4+ T cells sorted from blood, collected at week 4, from a patient treated with tofacitinib.

For the CDR3, the DNA is TGCAGCGTTGTTTTATACACTGAAGCTTTCTTT. It encodes CSVVLYTEAFF. This sequence joins TRBV29-1 and TRBJ1-1; D not resolved. Trimming pared 4 bases from V and 3 bases from J, leaving 6 bases between. CDR3 length: 11 residues. Germline V gene data show CDR1 as SQVTM and CDR2 as ANQGSEA.